The source of this T cell receptor beta chain is a study of T cell changes during pregnancy in multiple sclerosis (dated by TCRdb to the late 2010s). Study-level background: Changes in the T cell repertoire over the course of pregnancy were examined in this study in women with multiple sclerosis.

The CDR3 measures 13 amino acids from cysteine to phenylalanine. Only CDR3 DNA remains: 39 bases, in frame from the first base. Based on the germline V gene, the CDR1 and CDR2 sequences are SNHLY and FYNNEI. Trimming takes 4 bases from V and 9 bases from J, and the germline ends sit 13 bases apart. Libraries were constructed by the immunoSEQ multiplex PCR assay. The clones in this table, taken by TCRdb from immuneACCESS, are in-frame only. Not every clone is retained; where verified, under half of the shortfall comes from an unresolved V gene, and the cause of the rest is unknown. This sample holds around 71,000 clones; approximately 90% were observed only once. 0.95% to 1.5% of the sample rests with the top ten. Turning to this clone: Its cognate antigen has yet to be identified. No much larger clonotype is one base removed from it; base qualities were not supplied.

This specimen was peripheral blood, taken in the third trimester of pregnancy. The chain uses TRBV2 and TRBJ2-1; TRBD2 could be the D gene, as 6 bases match. This clonotype originated in a female donor with multiple sclerosis, enrolled in a pregnancy study. The bases are TGTGCCAGCAGTGTCCGAACTAGCTCTGAGCAGTTCTTC. It specifies CASSVRTSSEQFF.